This TCR beta chain comes out of a study of long-term antiretroviral therapy in people with HIV. Run at survey level, the immunoSEQ assay was version v3.0. Measured with immunoSEQ multiplex PCR; TCRdb has only the in-frame clones, and not every one. The data show around 21,000 clones, roughly 80% seen once. The CDR3 covers 13 residues. CDR1 is SGHVS and CDR2 is FNYEAQ in the germline V gene. The ends were cut back, 4 bases at V and 5 bases at J, with 8 bases in the middle. This TCR came from a man aged 25-45 years with HIV. The V and J genes are TRBV7-6 and TRBJ2-2; a weak D match, TRBD1 (5 bases). Sequenced material: unsorted PBMCs, taken around 6 years after starting antiretroviral therapy. CDR3 in DNA: TGTGCCAGCAGCTACAGGACGACCGGGGAGCTGTTTTTT. Protein sequence: CASSYRTTGELFF. Using reference TRBV7-6 and TRBJ2-2 for the parts outside the CDR3, the full variable domain is GAGVSQSPRYKVTKRGQDVALRCDPISGHVSLYWYRQALGQGPEFLTYFNYEAQQDKSGLPNDRFSAERPEGSISTLTIQRTEQRDSAMYRCASSYRTTGELFFGEGSRLTVL.